The rows below give T cell receptor beta chains drawn from one sample of a study of cytomegalovirus exposure and HLA in healthy donors. Measured with immunoSEQ multiplex PCR; TCRdb has only the in-frame clones, and not every one. Among about 89,000 clones listed, approximately 80% were seen once. The sample was PBMCs. The receptor source for this set is a man aged 25-45 years in good health and CMV-seronegative. Each CDR3 is given with its conserved first and last residue. The D gene is left open where the match is weak. Clone size appears in some rows only: once, few, many, or a class for an expanded clone.

d_gene: NA
v_gene: TRBV18
abundance: once
j_gene: TRBJ2-5
CDR3aa: CASSPTGEGETQYF
CDR3nt: TGTGCCAGCTCACCGACAGGGGAGGGAGAGACCCAGTACTTC

d_gene: TRBD2
v_gene: TRBV9
abundance: NA
j_gene: TRBJ2-7
CDR3aa: CASSVRGGYEQYF
CDR3nt: TGTGCCAGCAGCGTCCGGGGGGGATACGAGCAGTACTTC

d_gene: TRBD2
v_gene: TRBV10-3
abundance: few
j_gene: TRBJ2-4
CDR3aa: CAISESLAALAKNIQYF
CDR3nt: TGTGCCATCAGTGAGAGTCTAGCGGCTCTAGCCAAAAACATTCAGTACTTC

d_gene: TRBD1
v_gene: TRBV6-4
abundance: NA
j_gene: TRBJ2-5
CDR3aa: CASSQNPGGAETQYF
CDR3nt: TGTGCCAGCAGTCAAAACCCAGGGGGCGCGGAGACCCAGTACTTC

d_gene: TRBD1
v_gene: TRBV7-3
abundance: NA
j_gene: TRBJ2-1
CDR3aa: CASSLTRGQGGHEQFF
CDR3nt: TGTGCCAGCAGCTTAACGCGGGGACAGGGAGGGCATGAGCAGTTCTTC

d_gene: TRBD1
v_gene: TRBV7-8
abundance: few
j_gene: TRBJ1-1
CDR3aa: CASSLAGDRGLWDTEAFF
CDR3nt: TGTGCCAGCAGCTTAGCGGGGGACAGGGGCCTCTGGGACACTGAAGCTTTCTTT

d_gene: NA
v_gene: TRBV7-9
abundance: NA
j_gene: TRBJ2-7
CDR3aa: CASGPGGYEQYF
CDR3nt: TGTGCCAGCGGCCCTGGCGGCTACGAGCAGTACTTC

d_gene: TRBD1
v_gene: TRBV7-2
abundance: NA
j_gene: TRBJ1-2
CDR3aa: CASSSAGQGGIYGYTF
CDR3nt: TGTGCCAGCAGCTCGGCGGGACAGGGGGGCATCTATGGCTACACCTTC

d_gene: TRBD1
v_gene: TRBV6-6
abundance: few
j_gene: TRBJ2-1
CDR3aa: CASKGRQGKNEQFF
CDR3nt: TGTGCCAGCAAGGGACGACAGGGGAAAAATGAGCAGTTCTTC

d_gene: TRBD2
v_gene: TRBV5-1
abundance: NA
j_gene: TRBJ2-1
CDR3aa: CASSFGGGENEQFF
CDR3nt: TGCGCCAGCAGCTTCGGGGGAGGGGAGAATGAGCAGTTCTTC

d_gene: TRBD1
v_gene: TRBV6-6
abundance: NA
j_gene: TRBJ1-5
CDR3aa: CASRRTRGISDQPQHF
CDR3nt: TGTGCCAGCAGACGGACCAGGGGGATATCGGATCAGCCCCAGCATTTT

d_gene: TRBD1
v_gene: TRBV4-3
abundance: NA
j_gene: TRBJ2-1
CDR3aa: CASSQAAGTGDNEQFF
CDR3nt: TGCGCCAGCAGCCAAGCCGCCGGGACAGGGGACAATGAGCAGTTCTTC

d_gene: TRBD1
v_gene: TRBV13
abundance: NA
j_gene: TRBJ2-7
CDR3aa: CASSTPGTVNEQYF
CDR3nt: TGTGCCAGCAGCACCCCGGGGACAGTTAACGAGCAGTACTTC

d_gene: TRBD1
v_gene: TRBV28
abundance: NA
j_gene: TRBJ2-6
CDR3aa: CAGGQGLVLTF
CDR3nt: TGTGCCGGGGGACAGGGGTTAGTCCTGACTTTC

d_gene: NA
v_gene: TRBV27
abundance: NA
j_gene: TRBJ2-1
CDR3aa: CASSDSAETYNEQFF
CDR3nt: TGTGCCAGCAGTGACTCAGCGGAGACTTACAATGAGCAGTTCTTC

d_gene: TRBD1
v_gene: TRBV7-7
abundance: NA
j_gene: TRBJ2-2
CDR3aa: CASSLVSGQGATGELFF
CDR3nt: TGTGCTAGCAGCTTAGTATCCGGACAGGGGGCTACCGGGGAGCTGTTTTTT

d_gene: TRBD2
v_gene: TRBV28
abundance: NA
j_gene: TRBJ2-3
CDR3aa: CASSSPNSGGRYHTQYF
CDR3nt: TGTGCCAGCAGTTCACCCAATAGCGGGGGCCGTTACCATACGCAGTATTTT

d_gene: NA
v_gene: TRBV1
abundance: NA
j_gene: TRBJ1-2
CDR3aa: CTSSQKYPGYTF
CDR3nt: TGCACCAGCAGCCAAAAATATCCCGGCTACACCTTC

d_gene: NA
v_gene: TRBV5-1
abundance: few
j_gene: TRBJ2-1
CDR3aa: CASSLVVTSVRGEQFF
CDR3nt: TGCGCCAGCAGCTTGGTCGTCACCTCGGTAAGGGGTGAGCAGTTCTTC

d_gene: NA
v_gene: TRBV5-1
abundance: NA
j_gene: TRBJ1-1
CDR3aa: CASSYRVNTEAFF
CDR3nt: TGCGCCAGCTCCTACAGGGTGAACACTGAAGCTTTCTTT

d_gene: TRBD2
v_gene: TRBV27
abundance: NA
j_gene: TRBJ2-6
CDR3aa: CASSSGGISGANVLTF
CDR3nt: TGTGCCAGCAGTTCGGGGGGTATATCTGGGGCCAACGTCCTGACTTTC

d_gene: TRBD2
v_gene: TRBV6-1
abundance: NA
j_gene: TRBJ2-7
CDR3aa: CASSEFTGGQYEQYF
CDR3nt: TGTGCCAGCAGTGAATTCACGGGGGGGCAATACGAGCAGTACTTC

d_gene: NA
v_gene: TRBV30
abundance: NA
j_gene: TRBJ1-1
CDR3aa: CACTGMNTEAFF
CDR3nt: TGTGCCTGTACCGGGATGAACACTGAAGCTTTCTTT

d_gene: NA
v_gene: TRBV21-1
abundance: NA
j_gene: TRBJ2-7
CDR3aa: CASSAGRSYEQYF
CDR3nt: TGTGCCAGCAGCGCGGGACGCTCCTACGAGCAGTACTTC

d_gene: NA
v_gene: TRBV5-1
abundance: NA
j_gene: TRBJ1-5
CDR3aa: CASSLEGKQPQHF
CDR3nt: TGCGCCAGCAGCTTGGAGGGGAAGCAGCCCCAGCATTTT

d_gene: NA
v_gene: TRBV27
abundance: NA
j_gene: TRBJ1-5
CDR3aa: CASSLAYSNQPQHF
CDR3nt: TGTGCCAGCAGTTTAGCGTATAGCAATCAGCCCCAGCATTTT

d_gene: TRBD2
v_gene: TRBV7-3
abundance: NA
j_gene: TRBJ2-2
CDR3aa: CASSSPGLGELFF
CDR3nt: TGTGCCAGCAGCTCACCGGGACTAGGGGAGCTGTTTTTT

d_gene: NA
v_gene: TRBV6-1
abundance: NA
j_gene: TRBJ2-7
CDR3aa: CASRGSPAYEQYF
CDR3nt: TGTGCCAGCCGTGGATCGCCGGCCTACGAGCAGTACTTC

d_gene: NA
v_gene: TRBV29-1
abundance: NA
j_gene: TRBJ1-2
CDR3aa: CSVGKDGTGANYGYTF
CDR3nt: TGCAGCGTTGGGAAAGACGGAACAGGAGCTAACTATGGCTACACCTTC

d_gene: TRBD2
v_gene: TRBV10-3
abundance: NA
j_gene: TRBJ2-2
CDR3aa: CAISDPTSGDNRTGELFF
CDR3nt: TGTGCCATCAGTGATCCGACTAGCGGGGATAACCGCACCGGGGAGCTGTTTTTT

d_gene: TRBD1
v_gene: TRBV28
abundance: NA
j_gene: TRBJ2-1
CDR3aa: CASKGQGIYNEQFF
CDR3nt: TGTGCCAGCAAGGGACAGGGAATCTACAATGAGCAGTTCTTC

d_gene: NA
v_gene: TRBV2
abundance: NA
j_gene: TRBJ2-7
CDR3aa: CASRAGTKLGEQYF
CDR3nt: TGTGCCAGCAGAGCCGGGACAAAACTTGGCGAGCAGTACTTC

d_gene: NA
v_gene: TRBV7-9
abundance: NA
j_gene: TRBJ2-1
CDR3aa: CASSPTRGLSYNEQFF
CDR3nt: TGTGCCAGCAGCCCGACGCGGGGGCTCTCCTACAATGAGCAGTTCTTC

d_gene: TRBD1
v_gene: TRBV11-2
abundance: few
j_gene: TRBJ2-2
CDR3aa: CASSPSSPGQGLLFF
CDR3nt: TGTGCCAGCAGCCCTAGCAGCCCGGGACAGGGGCTTTTGTTTTTT

d_gene: TRBD1
v_gene: TRBV7-9
abundance: NA
j_gene: TRBJ2-5
CDR3aa: CASSFTGTGRPETQYF
CDR3nt: TGTGCCAGCAGCTTCACCGGGACAGGGAGGCCGGAGACCCAGTACTTC

d_gene: NA
v_gene: TRBV6-6
abundance: NA
j_gene: TRBJ1-3
CDR3aa: CASRTISSGNTIYF
CDR3nt: TGTGCCAGCAGAACGATTAGCTCTGGAAACACCATATATTTT

d_gene: TRBD1
v_gene: TRBV2
abundance: NA
j_gene: TRBJ1-5
CDR3aa: CASRDQGAGGQPQHF
CDR3nt: TGTGCCAGCAGGGATCAGGGGGCTGGGGGTCAGCCCCAGCATTTT

d_gene: TRBD2
v_gene: TRBV4-2
abundance: NA
j_gene: TRBJ2-1
CDR3aa: CASSQVGRGDYNEQFF
CDR3nt: TGTGCCAGCAGCCAAGTGGGGCGGGGGGATTACAATGAGCAGTTCTTC

d_gene: NA
v_gene: TRBV27
abundance: NA
j_gene: TRBJ2-7
CDR3aa: CASSLVAGNSYEQYF
CDR3nt: TGTGCCAGCAGTTTAGTGGCGGGGAATTCCTACGAGCAGTACTTC

d_gene: NA
v_gene: TRBV7-9
abundance: once
j_gene: TRBJ2-7
CDR3aa: CASSLRDIPYEQYF
CDR3nt: TGTGCCAGCAGCTTAAGGGACATCCCCTACGAGCAGTACTTC

d_gene: NA
v_gene: TRBV9
abundance: NA
j_gene: TRBJ1-1
CDR3aa: CASSGYGGEAFF
CDR3nt: TGTGCCAGCAGCGGATACGGGGGGGAAGCTTTCTTT

d_gene: NA
v_gene: TRBV5-1
abundance: once
j_gene: TRBJ2-5
CDR3aa: CASSSQETQYF
CDR3nt: TGCGCCAGCAGCTCACAAGAGACCCAGTACTTC

d_gene: NA
v_gene: TRBV6-6
abundance: NA
j_gene: TRBJ1-2
CDR3aa: CASSYSSRPNYGYTF
CDR3nt: TGTGCCAGCAGTTACTCGTCCAGGCCGAACTATGGCTACACCTTC

d_gene: NA
v_gene: TRBV11-2
abundance: NA
j_gene: TRBJ1-2
CDR3aa: CASSPFPGGSYGYTF
CDR3nt: TGTGCCAGCAGCCCCTTCCCGGGTGGTTCCTATGGCTACACCTTC

d_gene: NA
v_gene: TRBV5-1
abundance: NA
j_gene: TRBJ2-5
CDR3aa: CASSFLASQETQYF
CDR3nt: TGCGCCAGCAGCTTCCTAGCGAGCCAAGAGACCCAGTACTTC

d_gene: TRBD1
v_gene: TRBV15
abundance: NA
j_gene: TRBJ1-5
CDR3aa: CATSRGTRQGSNQPQHF
CDR3nt: TGTGCCACCAGCAGAGGTACCCGACAGGGTAGCAATCAGCCCCAGCATTTT

d_gene: TRBD2
v_gene: TRBV30
abundance: NA
j_gene: TRBJ2-3
CDR3aa: CAWSGNKRGGRDTQYF
CDR3nt: TGTGCCTGGAGTGGAAATAAGCGGGGGGGCCGAGATACGCAGTATTTT

d_gene: TRBD1
v_gene: TRBV7-2
abundance: once
j_gene: TRBJ1-5
CDR3aa: CASSPYGQGDQPQHF
CDR3nt: TGTGCCAGCAGCCCTTACGGACAGGGTGATCAGCCCCAGCATTTT

d_gene: NA
v_gene: TRBV28
abundance: NA
j_gene: TRBJ2-7
CDR3aa: CASSDGALGYEQYF
CDR3nt: TGTGCCAGCAGTGATGGGGCCCTCGGTTACGAGCAGTACTTC

d_gene: NA
v_gene: TRBV6-6
abundance: NA
j_gene: TRBJ2-7
CDR3aa: CASSYANREGIEQYF
CDR3nt: TGTGCCAGCAGTTACGCAAACAGGGAAGGGATCGAGCAGTACTTC

d_gene: TRBD1
v_gene: TRBV6-1
abundance: NA
j_gene: TRBJ1-2
CDR3aa: CASSEKQGSGYTF
CDR3nt: TGTGCCAGCAGTGAGAAACAGGGGAGCGGCTACACCTTC

d_gene: NA
v_gene: TRBV2
abundance: NA
j_gene: TRBJ1-6
CDR3aa: CASGGENSPLHF
CDR3nt: TGTGCCAGCGGGGGGGAAAATTCACCCCTCCACTTT

d_gene: NA
v_gene: TRBV25-1
abundance: once
j_gene: TRBJ1-1
CDR3aa: CASSDIAGVMNTEAFF
CDR3nt: TGTGCCAGCAGTGATATAGCAGGGGTAATGAACACTGAAGCTTTCTTT